This T cell receptor (beta chain) was observed in a study of cytomegalovirus exposure and HLA in healthy donors. About this clone itself: The target antigen is unknown.

CDR1 and CDR2 (germline): MDHEN, SYDVKM. The CDR3 has 15 amino acids. Trimming took 3 bases from V and 4 from J, leaving 15 bases between them. It was with 60 Vbeta and 13 Jbeta primers that the PCR ran. TCRdb's table, derived via immunoSEQ multiplex PCR, lists solely in-frame clones and lacks some. This table holds under 200,000 clones, under 80% found once. General study results and limits: Indistinguishable V segments, including TRBV6-2 and TRBV6-3, were excluded.

The source material was PBMCs. This receptor was obtained from a woman under 40 in good health and CMV-seronegative. The V gene is TRBV28, the J gene TRBJ1-1; maybe TRBD1 (5 bases). As DNA, the CDR3 is TGTGCCAGCAGTTTTTTTCAGGGCCCGATCACTGAAGCTTTCTTT. It encodes CASSFFQGPITEAFF.